Listed here are 10 T cell receptor beta chains from one sample, sequenced in a study of chemoradiotherapy in HPV16-positive cancers (dated by TCRdb to between 2022 and 2023). Receptor amplification or capture employed the immunoSEQ multiplex PCR assay. This is the immuneACCESS table as TCRdb keeps it, with only in-frame sequences that have V and J called. A part of the clones is gone; compared with another copy, unresolved V genes explain less than half, and the rest is unexplained. The sample contains approximately 8,500 clones, 74% of them found a single time. The ten largest clones add up to 9% of the sample. Sample collection was performed from a patient who underwent chemoradiotherapy. These receptors all come from a human donor with HPV-associated anogenital cancer.

The V gene is TRBV7-9, the J gene TRBJ2-7, with 7 nucleotides matching TRBD1. Germline CDR1 and CDR2: SEHNR and FQNEAQ (reference sequence). CDR3 size: 17 residues. With 3 bases clipped from V and 2 bases from J, the junction kept 13 bases outside the gene matches. DNA of the CDR3: TGTGCCAGCAGCTTCGGACTGGGACAGAGGATTACCTACGAGCAGTACTTC. It codes for CASSFGLGQRITYEQYF. Complete variable domain (other parts from reference TRBV7-9 and TRBJ2-7): DTGVSQNPRHKITKRGQNVTFRCDPISEHNRLYWYRQTLGQGPEFLTYFQNEAQLEKSRLLSDRFSAERPKGSFSTLEIQRTEQGDSAMYLCASSFGLGQRITYEQYFGPGTRLTVT.

This clone is categorized as large. The chain combines TRBV2 with TRBJ2-7; D ambiguous. The V and J ends lost 7 bases and 3 bases respectively, with 10 bases between them. Germline V CDR1 and CDR2: SNHLY, FYNNEI. This CDR3 has 12 residues. The CDR3 protein is CASNGGVYEQYF. CDR3 DNA: TGTGCCAGCAACGGTGGAGTCTACGAGCAGTACTTC.

The chain uses TRBV9 and TRBJ2-7, with 8 bases fitting TRBD2. The CDR3 contains 15 residues. The germline CDR1 and CDR2 sequences are SGDLS and YYNGEE. Losses at the gene ends were 0 bases for V and 2 bases for J; bases not matched to a gene: 4. Here the CDR3 DNA reads TGTGCCAGCAGCGTAGCAGCGGGGGTAGCCTACGAGCAGTACTTC. The encoded protein is CASSVAAGVAYEQYF.

V is TRBV6-4 and J is TRBJ1-1; 7 nucleotides match TRBD1. After removal of 3 bases from V and 4 bases from J, the junction contained 2 bases not matched to a gene. CDR1 is MRHNA, CDR2 SNTAGT, per germline. The CDR3 loop spans 13 amino acids. The CDR3 sequence: CASSEHRGTEAFF. DNA of the CDR3: TGTGCCAGCAGTGAGCACAGGGGCACTGAAGCTTTCTTT.

The V and J genes are TRBV4-1 and TRBJ2-7; 9 nucleotides align to TRBD2. There are 18 residues in the CDR3. Trimming at V came to 4 bases and at J to 4 bases, leaving 17 bases not matched to a gene. The germline V gene encodes CDR1 MGHRA and CDR2 YSYEKL. The DNA of the CDR3 is TGCGCCAGCAGCCCACTAGAGCGGGCTAGCGGGGCTCCTTACGAGCAGTACTTC. This sequence encodes CASSPLERASGAPYEQYF.

This rearrangement joins TRBV25-1 to TRBJ1-1, with 9 bases matching TRBD1. This CDR3 region has 14 residues. Germline CDR1 is MGHDK and CDR2 is SYGVNS. Unmatched junction bases numbered 7, after V lost 5 bases and J lost 6 bases. CDR3 loop: CASSRDRGEAEAFF. CDR3 nucleotides: TGTGCCAGCAGTCGCGACAGGGGGGAAGCTGAAGCTTTCTTT.

The chain uses TRBV7-9 and TRBJ2-3; tentatively, D is TRBD1 or TRBD2 (6 bases each). The ends were cut back, 3 bases at V and 2 bases at J, with 24 bases in the middle. The CDR3 runs to 19 residues. Germline V gene lookup returns CDR1 SEHNR and CDR2 FQNEAQ (reference sequence). This chain's CDR3 is CASSFWAGGPRVNTDTQYF. CDR3 bases: TGTGCCAGCAGCTTCTGGGCCGGGGGCCCACGAGTGAACACAGATACGCAGTATTTT.

CDR3 residues: CASSYDQAYGYTF. For the CDR3, the DNA is TGTGCCAGCAGCTACGACCAGGCCTATGGCTACACCTTC. The rearrangement links TRBV7-8 to TRBJ1-2, with no clear D. With 4 bases removed from V and 4 bases from J, the gap between germline ends came to 10 bases. The CDR3 extends over 13 amino acids. CDR1 and CDR2 (germline): SGHVS, FQNEAQ. Filled out from reference TRBV7-8 and TRBJ1-2, the complete variable domain reads GAGVSQSPRYKVAKRGQDVALRCDPISGHVSLFWYQQALGQGPEFLTYFQNEAQLDKSGLPSDRFFAERPEGSVSTLKIQRTQQEDSAVYLCASSYDQAYGYTFGSGTRLTVV.

The rearrangement uses TRBV30 and TRBJ1-2, with 9 bases matching TRBD1. The CDR3 contains 14 residues. With 2 bases clipped from V and 2 bases from J, the junction kept 3 bases outside the gene matches. Germline CDR1 reads GTSNPN; CDR2 reads SVGIG (reference sequence). CDR3 protein: CAWSTGQGNYGYTF. CDR3 bases: TGTGCCTGGAGTACGGGACAGGGAAACTATGGCTACACCTTC.

This rearrangement joins TRBV9 to TRBJ2-1; 9 bases agree with TRBD2. Germline V gene data show CDR1 as SGDLS and CDR2 as YYNGEE. V lost 4 bases and J lost 9; bases outside the gene matches: 14. The CDR3 extends over 16 amino acids. CDR3 loop: CASSKGGISGSFEQFF. Written as DNA, the CDR3 is TGTGCCAGCAGCAAGGGGGGGATTAGCGGGAGTTTTGAGCAGTTCTTC.